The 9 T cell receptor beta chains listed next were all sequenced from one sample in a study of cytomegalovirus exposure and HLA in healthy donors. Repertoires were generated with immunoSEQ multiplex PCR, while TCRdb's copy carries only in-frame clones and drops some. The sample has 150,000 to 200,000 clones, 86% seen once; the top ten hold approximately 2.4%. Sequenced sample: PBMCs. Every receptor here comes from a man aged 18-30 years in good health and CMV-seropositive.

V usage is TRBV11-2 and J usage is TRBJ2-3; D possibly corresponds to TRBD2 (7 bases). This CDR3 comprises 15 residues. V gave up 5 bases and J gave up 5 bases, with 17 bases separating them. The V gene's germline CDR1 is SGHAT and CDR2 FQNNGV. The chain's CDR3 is CASSPGGLRGDTQYF. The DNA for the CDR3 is TGTGCCAGCAGCCCGGGGGGCCTGCGTGGAGATACGCAGTATTTT.

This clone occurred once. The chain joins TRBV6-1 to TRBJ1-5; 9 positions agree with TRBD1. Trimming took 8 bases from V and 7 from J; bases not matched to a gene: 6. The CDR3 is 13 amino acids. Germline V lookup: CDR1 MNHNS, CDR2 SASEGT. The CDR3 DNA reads TGTGCCAGCGGACAGGGGAATTTGCAGCCCCAGCATTTT. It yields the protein CASGQGNLQPQHF.

DNA for the CDR3: TGTGCCAGCAGCCTTAGGGGACAGGGTGTCCACGAGCAGTACTTC. This encodes CASSLRGQGVHEQYF. The chain links TRBV13 to TRBJ2-7; TRBD1 agrees at 9 bases. CDR1 is PRHDT, CDR2 FYEKMQ, per germline (reference sequence). The CDR3 runs to 15 residues. V shed 5 bases, J shed 5 bases, and the junction held 10 bases outside the gene matches. The entire variable domain, with the rest obtained from reference TRBV13 and TRBJ2-7, is as follows: AAGVIQSPRHLIKEKRETATLKCYPIPRHDTVYWYQQGPGQDPQFLISFYEKMQSDKGSIPDRFSAQQFSDYHSELNMSSLELGDSALYFCASSLRGQGVHEQYFGPGTRLTVT.

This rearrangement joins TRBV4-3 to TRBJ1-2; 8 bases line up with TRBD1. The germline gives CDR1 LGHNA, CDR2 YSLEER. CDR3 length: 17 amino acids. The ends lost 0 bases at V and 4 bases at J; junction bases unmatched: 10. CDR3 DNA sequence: TGCGCCAGCAGCCAAGATGCAGGGGGCACTATGGGCTATGGCTACACCTTC. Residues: CASSQDAGGTMGYGYTF.

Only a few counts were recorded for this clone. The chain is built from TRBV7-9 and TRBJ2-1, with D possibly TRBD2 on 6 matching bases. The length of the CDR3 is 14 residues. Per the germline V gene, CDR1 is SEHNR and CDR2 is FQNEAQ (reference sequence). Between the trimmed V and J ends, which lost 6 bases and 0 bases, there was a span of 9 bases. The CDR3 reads CASRGGSSYNEQFF. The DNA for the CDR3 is TGTGCCAGCAGGGGGGGAAGCTCCTACAATGAGCAGTTCTTC.

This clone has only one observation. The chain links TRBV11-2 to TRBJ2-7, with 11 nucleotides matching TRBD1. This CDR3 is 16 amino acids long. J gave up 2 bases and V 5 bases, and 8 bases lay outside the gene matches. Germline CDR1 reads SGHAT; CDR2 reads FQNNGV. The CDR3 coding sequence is TGTGCCAGCAGCCCTGAGGGGACAGGGGGGACCTACGAGCAGTACTTC. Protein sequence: CASSPEGTGGTYEQYF.

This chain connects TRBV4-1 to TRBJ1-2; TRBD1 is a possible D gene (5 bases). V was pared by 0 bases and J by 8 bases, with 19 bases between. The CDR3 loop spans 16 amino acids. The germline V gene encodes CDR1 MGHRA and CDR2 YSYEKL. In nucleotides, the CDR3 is TGCGCCAGCAGCCAAGAAGGGTCAGGGATGTCACTCGGCTACACCTTC. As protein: CASSQEGSGMSLGYTF.

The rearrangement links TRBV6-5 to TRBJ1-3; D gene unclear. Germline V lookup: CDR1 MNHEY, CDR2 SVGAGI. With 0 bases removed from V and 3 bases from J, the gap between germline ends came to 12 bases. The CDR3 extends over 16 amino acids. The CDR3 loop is CASSYSMDSLGNTIYF. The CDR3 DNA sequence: TGTGCCAGCAGTTACTCGATGGATAGCCTTGGAAACACCATATATTTT.

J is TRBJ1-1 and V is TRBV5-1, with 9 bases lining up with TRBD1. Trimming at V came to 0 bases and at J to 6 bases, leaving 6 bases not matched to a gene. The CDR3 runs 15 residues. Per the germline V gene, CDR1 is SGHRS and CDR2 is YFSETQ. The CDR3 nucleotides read TGCGCCAGCAGCTTGGGGGACAGGGACGGAGCTGAAGCTTTCTTT. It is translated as CASSLGDRDGAEAFF.